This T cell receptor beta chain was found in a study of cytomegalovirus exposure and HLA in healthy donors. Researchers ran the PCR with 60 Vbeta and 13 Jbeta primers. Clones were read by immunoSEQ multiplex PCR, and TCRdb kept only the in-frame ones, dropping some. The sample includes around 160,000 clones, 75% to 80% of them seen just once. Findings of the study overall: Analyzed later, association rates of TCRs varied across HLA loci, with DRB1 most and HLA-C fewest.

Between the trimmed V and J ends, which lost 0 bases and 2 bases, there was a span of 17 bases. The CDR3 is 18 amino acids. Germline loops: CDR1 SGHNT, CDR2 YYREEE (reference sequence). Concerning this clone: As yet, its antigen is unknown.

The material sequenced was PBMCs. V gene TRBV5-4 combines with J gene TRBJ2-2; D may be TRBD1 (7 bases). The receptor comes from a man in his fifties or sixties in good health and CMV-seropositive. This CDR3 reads CASSLGSAGGINTGELFF. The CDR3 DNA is TGTGCCAGCAGCTTGGGGTCCGCAGGGGGGATAAACACCGGGGAGCTGTTTTTT.